The next 27 T cell receptor beta chains were all read from a single sample in a study of CD8 T cells in ankylosing spondylitis (dated by TCRdb to the late 2010s). The receptor library was made with 5' RACE. These reads were obtained on an Illumina HiSeq 2500. The public sequencing data were trimmed at Q25 with fastp and processed into clonotypes with MiXCR by TCRdb, which kept only in-frame beta chains. Every entry covers one CDR3 protein and lists the most common genes and DNA from its rows. Present in this sample are under 300,000 distinct CDR3 sequences, around 9.1% of which were seen just once. Nearly 7% of the sample is in the top ten clones. Sequencing used blood, either unsorted or a sorted T cell fraction (not recorded which). The receptors were sampled from a male donor with ankylosing spondylitis or in good health (not recorded which).

Ten or more counts support this clonotype. V usage is TRBV20-1 and J usage is TRBJ1-2; TRBD1 is a possible D gene (5 bases). The CDR3 spans 15 residues. The germline V and J ends were trimmed by 0 bases and 7 bases, with 18 bases remaining between them. Per germline, CDR1 DFQATT and CDR2 SNEGSKA (reference sequence). The CDR3, as DNA: TGCAGTGCTAGAGATCTGGTGGGGGTGGTGGGTGGCTACACCTTC. Its translation is CSARDLVGVVGGYTF.

CDR3 DNA sequence: TGTGCCAGCAGAGCCACGAGCGGGGTTGGCTACACCTTC. It yields the protein CASRATSGVGYTF. The chain combines TRBV12-3 or TRBV12-4 with TRBJ1-2; D is unclear. Trimming stripped 6 bases from V and 7 bases from J, with 15 bases between. The CDR3 has 13 amino acids.

This clonotype appeared many times. The CDR3 nucleotides are TGTGCCAGCAGCTTAGAGGGATCTAGACAGGTTTACTATGGCTACACCTTC. This codes for CASSLEGSRQVYYGYTF. The J gene is TRBJ1-2, the V gene TRBV11-2, with a possible D match to TRBD1 (6 bases). V gave up 0 bases and J gave up 3 bases, with 17 bases separating them. This CDR3 is built from 17 residues. From germline, CDR1 is SGHAT and CDR2 FQNNGV.

This clonotype was counted at least ten times. The rearrangement joins TRBV9 to TRBJ2-3, with TRBD1 identical over 7 bases. The CDR3 has 17 amino acids. Germline values: CDR1 SGDLS, CDR2 YYNGEE. Unmatched junction bases numbered 14, after V lost 0 bases and J lost 7 bases. The CDR3 region has the DNA TGTGCCAGCAGCGTAGCAGTGACTGCAGTGGACAGGAATACGCAGTATTTT. Its protein product is CASSVAVTAVDRNTQYF.

This clonotype showed up many times. CDR3: CASSPDRDGYQPQHF. The CDR3 DNA reads as TGTGCCAGCAGCCCGGACAGGGACGGTTATCAGCCCCAGCATTTT. The chain carries TRBV7-2 and TRBJ1-5; 8 bases align to TRBD1. V lost 5 bases, J lost 5 bases, and 8 bases stayed unmatched. The length of the CDR3 is 15 residues. Germline CDR1 reads SGHTA; CDR2 reads FQGNSA.

This clonotype turned up a few times. The chain is built from TRBV7-2 and TRBJ2-1; the match to TRBD1 covers 9 bases. The V gene end was trimmed by 5 bases and the J gene end by 9 bases; junction bases not matched to a gene: 8. This CDR3 region has 14 residues. Germline V gives CDR1 SGHTA, CDR2 FQGNSA. The CDR3 sequence: CASSLDRGRGEQFF. The CDR3 DNA reads as TGTGCCAGCAGCCTGGACAGGGGTCGGGGTGAGCAGTTCTTC. Filled out from reference TRBV7-2 and TRBJ2-1, the complete variable domain reads GAGVSQSPSNKVTEKGKDVELRCDPISGHTALYWYRQSLGQGLEFLIYFQGNSAPDKSGLPSDRFSAERTGGSVSTLTIQRTQQEDSAVYLCASSLDRGRGEQFFGPGTRLTVL.

This clonotype was seen many times. The rearrangement uses TRBV7-2 and TRBJ1-5; D is unclear. The germline V gene encodes CDR1 SGHTA and CDR2 FQGNSA. This CDR3 comprises 14 residues. V was pared by 3 bases and J by 4 bases, with 10 bases between. The chain's CDR3 is CASSFVHGNQPQHF. The CDR3 bases are TGTGCCAGCAGCTTTGTACACGGTAATCAGCCCCAGCATTTT.

This clonotype appeared many times. The chain joins TRBV20-1 to TRBJ2-5, with 9 nucleotides matching TRBD2. The V gene end was trimmed by 4 bases and the J gene end by 1 base; junction bases not matched to a gene: 4. The germline CDR1 and CDR2 sequences are DFQATT and SNEGSKA (reference sequence). The CDR3 sequence is 14 residues long. CDR3 residues: CSATSGAIQETQYF. CDR3 DNA sequence: TGCAGTGCTACTAGCGGGGCCATCCAAGAGACCCAGTACTTC.

The V and J genes are TRBV27 and TRBJ2-7; 7 bases agree with TRBD1. CDR3 length: 17 amino acids. Germline V CDR1 and CDR2: MNHEY, SMNVEV (reference sequence). Trimming took 3 bases from V and 3 from J; bases not matched to a gene: 14. The CDR3 here is CASSFGRRSGGYYEQYF. In nucleotides, the CDR3 is TGTGCCAGCAGTTTCGGTAGGCGGTCAGGGGGTTACTACGAGCAGTACTTC.

This clonotype was seen at least ten times. This chain uses TRBV20-1 with TRBJ1-6; D is perhaps TRBD1 (5 bases). Trimming removed 3 bases from V and 10 bases from J, with 19 bases in between. This CDR3 has 15 amino acids. Germline V CDR1 and CDR2: DFQATT, SNEGSKA (reference sequence). The CDR3 protein is CSASGAIGGGSPLHF. Written as DNA, the CDR3 is TGCAGTGCTAGCGGGGCGATTGGCGGGGGGTCACCCCTCCACTTT.

This clonotype was found many times. V and J are TRBV5-1 and TRBJ1-2; TRBD1 might be the D (5 bases). Germline values: CDR1 SGHRS, CDR2 YFSETQ. The CDR3 runs 16 residues. The ends were cut back, 4 bases at V and 0 bases at J, with 16 bases in the middle. CDR3 DNA sequence: TGCGCCAGCAGCCGCGATAGCAGGGTAGCTAACTATGGCTACACCTTC. Encoded protein: CASSRDSRVANYGYTF.

This clonotype came up many times. This sequence joins TRBV5-1 and TRBJ1-4, with D hard to call. Germline CDR1 is SGHRS and CDR2 is YFSETQ. The CDR3 is 15 residues long. The V end lost 4 bases, the J end lost 2 bases, and 12 bases lay between the germline ends. In nucleotides, the CDR3 is TGCGCCAGCAGCCCCTTGGGGAGGACTAATGAAAAACTGTTTTTT. As protein: CASSPLGRTNEKLFF. The variable domain in full, completed from reference TRBV5-1 and TRBJ1-4, reads KAGVTQTPRYLIKTRGQQVTLSCSPISGHRSVSWYQQTPGQGLQFLFEYFSETQRNKGNFPGRFSGRQFSNSRSEMNVSTLELGDSALYLCASSPLGRTNEKLFFGSGTQLSVL.

The chain is built from TRBV7-2 and TRBJ2-1; 9 nucleotides match TRBD2. The germline gives CDR1 SGHTA, CDR2 FQGNSA. The CDR3 has 15 amino acids. V lost 1 base to trimming and J lost 9 bases; unmatched junction nucleotides: 7. The CDR3 sequence is CASSLGIAGVSEQFF. Here the CDR3 DNA reads TGTGCCAGCAGCTTAGGAATAGCGGGAGTTAGTGAGCAGTTCTTC.

This clonotype was seen repeatedly, ten times or more. V and J are TRBV5-1 and TRBJ2-1; the D is unclear. The CDR3 is 16 amino acids. Germline CDR1 reads SGHRS; CDR2 reads YFSETQ. Trimming stripped 0 bases from V and 4 bases from J, with 14 bases between. This chain's CDR3 is CASSLESRQSYNEQFF. CDR3 DNA: TGCGCCAGCAGCTTGGAGTCCAGGCAATCTTACAATGAGCAGTTCTTC.

This clonotype was seen many times. CDR3 sequence (DNA): TGCAGTACTTACAGCGGGGGCTCGTTGAACACTGAAGCTTTCTTT. Translation gives CSTYSGGSLNTEAFF. The rearrangement joins TRBV20-1 to TRBJ1-1; a weak D match, TRBD1 (6 bases). The germline V gene has CDR1 DFQATT and CDR2 SNEGSKA (reference sequence). CDR3 length: 15 amino acids. Trimming pared 8 bases from V and 0 bases from J, leaving 19 bases between.

This clonotype was observed many times. V usage is TRBV20-1 and J usage is TRBJ2-2; weak D call: TRBD1 (5 bases). CDR1 DFQATT and CDR2 SNEGSKA come from the germline V gene (reference sequence). The CDR3 spans 14 residues. Between the trimmed V and J ends, which lost 0 bases and 9 bases, there was a span of 14 bases. The CDR3 is CSARDGAGRRELFF. The CDR3 nucleotides read TGCAGTGCTAGAGATGGGGCAGGGCGCCGGGAGCTGTTTTTT.

The sample holds a few counts of this clonotype. The chain is built from TRBV7-8 and TRBJ2-7, with no clear D. Germline V gene lookup returns CDR1 SGHVS and CDR2 FQNEAQ. CDR3 length: 12 residues. V was clipped by 3 bases and J by 0 bases, with 3 bases between them. CDR3 amino acids: CASSFRSYEQYF. In DNA form, the CDR3 reads TGTGCCAGCAGCTTTCGCTCCTACGAGCAGTACTTC. The variable domain in full, with the rest retrieved from reference TRBV7-8 and TRBJ2-7, is GAGVSQSPRYKVAKRGQDVALRCDPISGHVSLFWYQQALGQGPEFLTYFQNEAQLDKSGLPSDRFFAERPEGSVSTLKIQRTQQEDSAVYLCASSFRSYEQYFGPGTRLTVT.

This clonotype was seen at least ten times. CDR3 sequence: CTGTENTEAFF. CDR3 in DNA: TGCACCGGGACCGAGAACACTGAAGCTTTCTTT. This chain links TRBV29-1 with TRBJ1-1; D is possibly TRBD1 (5 bases). The CDR3 consists of 11 residues. Germline CDR1 and CDR2: SQVTM and ANQGSEA.

This clonotype was counted between two and nine times. The chain uses TRBV4-1 and TRBJ1-4; D gene uncertain. Germline V CDR1 and CDR2: MGHRA, YSYEKL. Trimming removed 2 bases at V and 0 bases at J, with 10 bases between. The CDR3 is made up of 16 amino acids. The CDR3 protein is CASSQMDHATNEKLFF. CDR3 sequence (DNA): TGCGCCAGCAGCCAAATGGACCATGCAACTAATGAAAAACTGTTTTTT.

The chain links TRBV5-1 to TRBJ2-2; D may match TRBD1 or TRBD2 (5 bases each). CDR3 length: 16 residues. Per germline, CDR1 SGHRS and CDR2 YFSETQ. The V gene lost 4 bases and the J gene lost 6 bases, with 19 bases spanning the gap. The CDR3 sequence is CASSQGRNTPSGELFF. As DNA, the CDR3 is TGCGCCAGCAGCCAGGGACGGAATACACCTTCCGGGGAGCTGTTTTTT. The whole variable domain, filled in from reference TRBV5-1 and TRBJ2-2, reads KAGVTQTPRYLIKTRGQQVTLSCSPISGHRSVSWYQQTPGQGLQFLFEYFSETQRNKGNFPGRFSGRQFSNSRSEMNVSTLELGDSALYLCASSQGRNTPSGELFFGEGSRLTVL.

This clonotype turned up a few times. The CDR3 DNA is TGTGCCAGCAGCTTGTGGGGGGCGCCGGATACGCAGTATTTT. This translates into CASSLWGAPDTQYF. The V and J genes are TRBV5-5 and TRBJ2-3, with D perhaps given as TRBD1 or TRBD2 (6 bases each). The germline gives CDR1 SGHKS, CDR2 YYEKEE (reference sequence). Trimming shortened V by 1 base and J by 6 bases, and 12 bases separated the two germline ends. CDR3 size: 14 residues. The full variable domain, in which reference TRBV5-5 and TRBJ2-3 provide the parts outside the CDR3, is DAGVTQSPTHLIKTRGQQVTLRCSPISGHKSVSWYQQVLGQGPQFIFQYYEKEERGRGNFPDRFSARQFPNYSSELNVNALLLGDSALYLCASSLWGAPDTQYFGPGTRLTVL.

This rearrangement joins TRBV7-3 to TRBJ2-2, with a weak D call TRBD2 (6 bases). Germline loops: CDR1 SGHTA, CDR2 FQGTGA. The CDR3 loop spans 12 amino acids. V dropped 5 bases and J dropped 12 bases, with 13 bases sitting between them. The CDR3 bases are TGTGCCAGCAGCCTCTCGGAGGGGAAGCTGTTTTTT. It encodes CASSLSEGKLFF.

The V and J genes are TRBV7-9 and TRBJ1-1; 10 nucleotides align to TRBD1. The germline CDR1 and CDR2 sequences are SEHNR and FQNEAQ (reference sequence). The CDR3 totals 15 residues. Germline trimming cut 7 bases from V and 0 bases from J; bases unmatched to any gene: 5. CDR3 loop: CASTDRGRMNTEAFF. Written as DNA, the CDR3 is TGTGCCAGCACCGACAGGGGGCGGATGAACACTGAAGCTTTCTTT. The full variable domain, rest sourced from reference TRBV7-9 and TRBJ1-1, is DTGVSQNPRHKITKRGQNVTFRCDPISEHNRLYWYRQTLGQGPEFLTYFQNEAQLEKSRLLSDRFSAERPKGSFSTLEIQRTEQGDSAMYLCASTDRGRMNTEAFFGQGTRLTVV.

This clonotype has a count of ten or more. The chain carries TRBV3-1 and TRBJ2-7; D unresolved. Germline CDR1 LGHDT, CDR2 YNNKEL (reference sequence). CDR3 size: 16 residues. Trimming removed 1 base from V and 1 base from J, with 14 bases in between. CDR3 DNA: TGTGCCAGCAGCCAAGGTAGTAGCACCCTTTCCTACGAGCAGTACTTC. It specifies CASSQGSSTLSYEQYF.

This clonotype has only a few counts. The chain uses TRBV7-2 and TRBJ1-1, with D perhaps TRBD1 (6 bases). CDR1 and CDR2 (germline): SGHTA, FQGNSA. V was pared by 5 bases and J by 10 bases, with 14 bases between. The CDR3 spans 12 residues. The CDR3 spells CASSLPYRAAFF. The CDR3 DNA reads TGTGCCAGCAGCCTCCCATACAGGGCAGCTTTCTTT.

This clonotype was seen repeatedly, ten times or more. The V gene is TRBV5-6, the J gene TRBJ2-3; D possibly corresponds to TRBD1 (5 bases). Germline CDR1 is SGHDT and CDR2 is YYEEEE. The V end was cut by 7 bases, the J end by 3 bases, with 18 bases between. The CDR3 loop spans 15 amino acids. CDR3 nucleotides: TGTGCCAGCCTACTCCCAGGGTTAGAAACAGATACGCAGTATTTT. Translating gives CASLLPGLETDTQYF.

V gene TRBV7-4 combines with J gene TRBJ1-5, with 11 bases matching TRBD1. This CDR3 spans 15 amino acids. The J segment lost 7 bases and the V segment lost 3 bases, leaving 5 bases of the junction unmatched. The germline CDR1 and CDR2 sequences are SGHVT and SQSDAQ. DNA for the CDR3: TGTGCCAGCAGCTTTCCGAGGACAGGGGGCCAGCCCCAGCATTTT. Its translation is CASSFPRTGGQPQHF.